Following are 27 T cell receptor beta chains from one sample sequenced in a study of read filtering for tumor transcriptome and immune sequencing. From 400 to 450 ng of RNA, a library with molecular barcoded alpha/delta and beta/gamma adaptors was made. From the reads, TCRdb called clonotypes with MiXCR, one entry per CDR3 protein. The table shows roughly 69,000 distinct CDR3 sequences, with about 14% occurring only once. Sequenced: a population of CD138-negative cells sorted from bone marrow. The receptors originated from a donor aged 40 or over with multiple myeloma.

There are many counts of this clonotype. The CDR3 spells CASSLALANEAFF. As DNA, the CDR3 is TGTGCCAGCAGCTTAGCGTTAGCTAATGAAGCTTTCTTT. The chain employs TRBV7-8 and TRBJ1-1; D remains unclear. The CDR3 is 13 amino acids. V lost 0 bases and J 7 bases, leaving 9 bases between the germline ends. Looked up from germline, CDR1 is SGHVS and CDR2 is FQNEAQ.

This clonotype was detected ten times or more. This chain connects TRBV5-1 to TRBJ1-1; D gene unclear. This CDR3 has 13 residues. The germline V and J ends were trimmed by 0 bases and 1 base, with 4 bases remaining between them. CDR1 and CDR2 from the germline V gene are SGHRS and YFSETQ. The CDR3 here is CASSLGKNTEAFF. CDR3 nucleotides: TGCGCCAGCAGCTTGGGAAAGAACACTGAAGCTTTCTTT.

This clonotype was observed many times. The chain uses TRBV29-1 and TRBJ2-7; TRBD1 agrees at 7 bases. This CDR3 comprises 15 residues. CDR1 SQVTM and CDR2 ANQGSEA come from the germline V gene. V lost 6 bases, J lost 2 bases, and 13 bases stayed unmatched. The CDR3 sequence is CSVAGTAPTPYEQYF. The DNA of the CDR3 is TGCAGCGTCGCCGGGACAGCCCCGACCCCCTACGAGCAGTACTTC.

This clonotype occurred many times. The CDR3 DNA reads TGCAGTGTTGCTAGCGGGCAAGAGACCCAGTACTTC. Translated: CSVASGQETQYF. This sequence joins TRBV20-1 and TRBJ2-5; 8 bases match TRBD2. CDR1 and CDR2 (germline): DFQATT, SNEGSKA (reference sequence). Trimming at V came to 7 bases and at J to 2 bases, leaving 3 bases not matched to a gene. The CDR3 totals 12 residues.

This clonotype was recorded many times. The CDR3 protein is CASRHGGRGTGELFF. The CDR3 nucleotides read TGTGCCAGCCGGCATGGGGGGAGGGGGACCGGGGAGCTGTTTTTT. The chain joins TRBV12-3 or TRBV12-4 to TRBJ2-2; D might be TRBD2 (7 bases). Trimming took off 8 bases at V and 5 bases at J, with 18 bases between the two ends. This CDR3 contains 15 residues.

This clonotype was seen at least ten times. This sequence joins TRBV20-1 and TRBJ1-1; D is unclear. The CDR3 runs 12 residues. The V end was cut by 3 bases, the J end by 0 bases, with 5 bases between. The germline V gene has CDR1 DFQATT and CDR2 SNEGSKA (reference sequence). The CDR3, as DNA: TGCAGTGCTAGTCACATGAACACTGAAGCTTTCTTT. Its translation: CSASHMNTEAFF.

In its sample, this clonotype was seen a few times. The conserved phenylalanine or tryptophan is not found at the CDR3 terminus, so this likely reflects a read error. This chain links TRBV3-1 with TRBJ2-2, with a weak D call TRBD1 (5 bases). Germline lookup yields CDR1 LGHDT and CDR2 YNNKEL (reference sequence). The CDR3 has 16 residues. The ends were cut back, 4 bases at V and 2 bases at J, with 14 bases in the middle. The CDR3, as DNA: TGTGCCAGCAGCCTCGCTCGACAGCCCAACACCGGGGAGCTGTTTTCT. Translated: CASSLARQPNTGELFS.

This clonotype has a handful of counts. Written as DNA, the CDR3 is TGTGCCAGCTCACCACCTACAGGGGAAGCTTTCTTT. Its protein is CASSPPTGEAFF. V and J are TRBV18 and TRBJ1-1; a possible D gene is TRBD1 (6 bases). Germline V gene sequence: CDR1 KGHSH, CDR2 LQKENI. Between the trimmed V and J ends, which lost 0 bases and 8 bases, there was a span of 7 bases. This CDR3 has 12 residues.

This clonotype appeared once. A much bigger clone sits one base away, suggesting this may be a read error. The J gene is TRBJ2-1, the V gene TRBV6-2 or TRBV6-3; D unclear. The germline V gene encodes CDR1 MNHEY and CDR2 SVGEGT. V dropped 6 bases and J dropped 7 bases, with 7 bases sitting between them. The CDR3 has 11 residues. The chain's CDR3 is CASRLENEQFF. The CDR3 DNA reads TGTGCCAGCAGGTTGGAGAATGAGCAGTTCTTC.

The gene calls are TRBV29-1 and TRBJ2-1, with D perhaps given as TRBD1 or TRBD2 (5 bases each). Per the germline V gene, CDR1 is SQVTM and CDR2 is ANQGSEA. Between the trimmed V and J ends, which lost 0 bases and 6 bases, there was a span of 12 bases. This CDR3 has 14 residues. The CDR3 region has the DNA TGCAGCGTTGAAGATCTGAGGGGTGTCAATGAGCAGTTCTTC. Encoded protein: CSVEDLRGVNEQFF.

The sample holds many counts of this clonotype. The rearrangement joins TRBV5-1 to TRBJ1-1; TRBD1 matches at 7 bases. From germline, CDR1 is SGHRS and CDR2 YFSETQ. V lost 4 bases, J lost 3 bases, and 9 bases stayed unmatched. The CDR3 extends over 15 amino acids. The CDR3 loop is CASSRATGRDTEAFF. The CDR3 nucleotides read TGCGCCAGCAGCCGAGCGACAGGGAGGGACACTGAAGCTTTCTTT.

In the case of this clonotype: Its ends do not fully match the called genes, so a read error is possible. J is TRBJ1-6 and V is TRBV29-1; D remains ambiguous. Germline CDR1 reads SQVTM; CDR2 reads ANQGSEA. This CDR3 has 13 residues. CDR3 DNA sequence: TGCAGCGTTGAGGGCGGGCCCCCCTACGAGCAGTACTTT. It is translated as CSVEGGPPYEQYF.

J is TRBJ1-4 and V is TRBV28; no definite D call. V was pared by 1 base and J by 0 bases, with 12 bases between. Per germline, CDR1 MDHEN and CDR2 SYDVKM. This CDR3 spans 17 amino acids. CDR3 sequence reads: CASSLSSDSPTNEKLFF. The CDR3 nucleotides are TGTGCCAGCAGTTTATCGAGTGACTCCCCAACTAATGAAAAACTGTTTTTT. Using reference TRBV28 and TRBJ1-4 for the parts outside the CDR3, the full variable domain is DVKVTQSSRYLVKRTGEKVFLECVQDMDHENMFWYRQDPGLGLRLIYFSYDVKMKEKGDIPEGYSVSREKKERFSLILESASTNQTSMYLCASSLSSDSPTNEKLFFGSGTQLSVL.

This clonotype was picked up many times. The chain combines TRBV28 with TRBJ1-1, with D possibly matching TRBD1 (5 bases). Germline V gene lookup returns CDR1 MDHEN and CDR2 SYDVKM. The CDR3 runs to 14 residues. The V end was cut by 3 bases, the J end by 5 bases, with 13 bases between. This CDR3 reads CASSFPTGWTEAFF. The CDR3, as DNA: TGTGCCAGCAGTTTCCCCACAGGATGGACTGAAGCTTTCTTT.

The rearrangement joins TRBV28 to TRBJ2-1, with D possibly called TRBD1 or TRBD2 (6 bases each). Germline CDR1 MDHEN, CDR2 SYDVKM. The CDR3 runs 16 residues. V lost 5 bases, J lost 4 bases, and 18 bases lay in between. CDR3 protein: CASSPRDSTGYNEQFF. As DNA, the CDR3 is TGTGCCAGCAGTCCTCGGGACTCGACAGGTTACAATGAGCAGTTCTTC.

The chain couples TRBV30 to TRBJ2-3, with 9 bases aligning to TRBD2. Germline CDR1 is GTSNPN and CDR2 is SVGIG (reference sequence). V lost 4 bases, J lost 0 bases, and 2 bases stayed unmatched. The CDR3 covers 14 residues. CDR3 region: CAWTSGTSTDTQYF. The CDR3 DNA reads TGTGCCTGGACTAGCGGGACTAGCACAGATACGCAGTATTTT.

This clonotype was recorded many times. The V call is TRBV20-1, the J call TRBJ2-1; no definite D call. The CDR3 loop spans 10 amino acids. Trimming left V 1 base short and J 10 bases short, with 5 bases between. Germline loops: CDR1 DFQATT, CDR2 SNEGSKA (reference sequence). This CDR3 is CSARAGEQFF. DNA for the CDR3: TGCAGTGCTAGAGCAGGCGAGCAGTTCTTC.

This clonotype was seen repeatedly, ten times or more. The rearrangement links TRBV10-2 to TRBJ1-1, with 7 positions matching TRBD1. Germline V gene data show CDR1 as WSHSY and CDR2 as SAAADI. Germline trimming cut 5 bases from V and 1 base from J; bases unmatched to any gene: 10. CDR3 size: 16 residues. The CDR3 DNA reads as TGCGCCAGCAGTTTTAGACAGGGAAGCCCGAACACTGAAGCTTTCTTT. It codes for CASSFRQGSPNTEAFF.

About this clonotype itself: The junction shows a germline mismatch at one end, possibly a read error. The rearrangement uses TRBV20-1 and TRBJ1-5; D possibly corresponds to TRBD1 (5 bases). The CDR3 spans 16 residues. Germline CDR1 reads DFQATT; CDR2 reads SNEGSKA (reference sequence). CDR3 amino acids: CSAIPVGQEGNQSQHF. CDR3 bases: TGCAGTGCTATCCCCGTGGGGCAGGAGGGCAATCAGTCCCAGCATTTT.

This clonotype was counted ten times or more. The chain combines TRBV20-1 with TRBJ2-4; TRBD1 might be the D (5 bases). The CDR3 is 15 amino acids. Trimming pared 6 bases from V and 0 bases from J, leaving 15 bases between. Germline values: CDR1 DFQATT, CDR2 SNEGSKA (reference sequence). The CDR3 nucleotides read TGCAGTGCGTCCATGGACACACAAGCCAAAAACATTCAGTACTTC. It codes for CSASMDTQAKNIQYF.

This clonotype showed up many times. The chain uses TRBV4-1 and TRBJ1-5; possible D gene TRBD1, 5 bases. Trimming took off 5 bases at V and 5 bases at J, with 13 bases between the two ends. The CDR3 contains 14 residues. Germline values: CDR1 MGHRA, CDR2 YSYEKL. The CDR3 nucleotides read TGCGCCAGCAGCTCTACCAGGGCATATCAGCCCCAGCATTTT. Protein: CASSSTRAYQPQHF.

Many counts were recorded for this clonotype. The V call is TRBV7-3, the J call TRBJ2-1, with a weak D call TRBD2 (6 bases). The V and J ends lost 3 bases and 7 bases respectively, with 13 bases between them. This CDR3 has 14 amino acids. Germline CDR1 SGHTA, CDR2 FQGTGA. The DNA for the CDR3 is TGTGCCAGCAGCTTCTTCGGGCTAGCGAATGAGCAGTTCTTC. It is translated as CASSFFGLANEQFF.

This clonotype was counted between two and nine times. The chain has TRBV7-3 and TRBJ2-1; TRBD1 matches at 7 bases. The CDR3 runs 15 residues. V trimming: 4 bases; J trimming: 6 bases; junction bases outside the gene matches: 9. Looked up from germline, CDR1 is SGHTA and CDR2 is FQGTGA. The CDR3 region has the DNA TGTGCCAGCAGCTCAGGGGGAGTCCTCGCCAATGAGCAGTTCTTC. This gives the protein CASSSGGVLANEQFF.

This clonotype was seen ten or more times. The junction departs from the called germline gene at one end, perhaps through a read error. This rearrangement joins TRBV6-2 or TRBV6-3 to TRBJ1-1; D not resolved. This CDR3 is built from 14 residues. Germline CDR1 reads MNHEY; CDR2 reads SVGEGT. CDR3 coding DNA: TGTGCCAGCCGTTACGCAGCGCTGAACACTGAAGCTTTCTTT. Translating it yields CASRYAALNTEAFF.

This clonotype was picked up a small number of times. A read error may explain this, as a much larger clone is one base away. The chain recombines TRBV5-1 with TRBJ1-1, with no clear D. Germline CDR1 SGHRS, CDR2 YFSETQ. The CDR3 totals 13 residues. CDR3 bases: TGCGCCGGCAGCTTGGACCATAGACCTGAAGCTTTCTTT. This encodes CAGSLDHRPEAFF.

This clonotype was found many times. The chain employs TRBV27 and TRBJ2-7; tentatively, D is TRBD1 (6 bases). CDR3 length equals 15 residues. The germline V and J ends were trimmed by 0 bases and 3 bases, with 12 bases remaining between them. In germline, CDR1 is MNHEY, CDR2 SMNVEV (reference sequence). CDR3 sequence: CASSLSPGESYEQYF. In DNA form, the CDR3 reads TGTGCCAGCAGTTTATCGCCAGGGGAGAGCTACGAGCAGTACTTC.

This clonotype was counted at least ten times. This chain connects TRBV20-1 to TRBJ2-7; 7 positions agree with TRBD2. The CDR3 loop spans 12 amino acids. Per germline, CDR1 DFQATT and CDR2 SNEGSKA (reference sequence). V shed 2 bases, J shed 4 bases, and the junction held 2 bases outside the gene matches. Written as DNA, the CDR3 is TGCAGTGCTAGACTAGCGGTTTACGAGCAGTACTTC. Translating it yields CSARLAVYEQYF.